The present T cell receptor (beta chain) was sequenced within a study of cytomegalovirus exposure and HLA in healthy donors. The study ran its PCR with 60 Vbeta and 13 Jbeta primers. The method was immunoSEQ multiplex PCR; TCRdb's version includes in-frame clones alone and lacks a portion of them. This sample has 54,000 or so clones, with around three fifths found just once. V lost 2 bases, J lost 6 bases, and 14 bases lay in between. In germline, CDR1 is SNHLY, CDR2 FYNNEI. CDR3 length: 15 amino acids. Specimen: PBMCs. The TCR originated in a human donor in good health. The chain joins TRBV2 to TRBJ1-5; TRBD1 might be the D (6 bases). This chain's CDR3 is CASSERSRGSQPQHF. Written as DNA, the CDR3 is TGTGCCAGCAGTGAAAGGAGCAGGGGAAGTCAGCCCCAGCATTTT.